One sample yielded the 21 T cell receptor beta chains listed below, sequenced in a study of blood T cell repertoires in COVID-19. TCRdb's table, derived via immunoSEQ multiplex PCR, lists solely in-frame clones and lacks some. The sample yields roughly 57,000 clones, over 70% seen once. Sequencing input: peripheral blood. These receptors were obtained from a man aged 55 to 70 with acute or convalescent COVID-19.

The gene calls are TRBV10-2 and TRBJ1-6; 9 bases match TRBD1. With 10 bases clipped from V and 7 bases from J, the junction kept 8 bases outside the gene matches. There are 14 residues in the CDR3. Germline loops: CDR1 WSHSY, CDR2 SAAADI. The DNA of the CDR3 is TGCGCCACCAGGACAGGGGACCCGAATTCACCCCTCCACTTT. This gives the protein CATRTGDPNSPLHF.

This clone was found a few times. CDR3 sequence: CASSRPGTGDYEQYF. The CDR3 nucleotides are TGTGCCAGCAGCCGCCCCGGGACAGGTGACTACGAGCAGTACTTC. The chain recombines TRBV14 with TRBJ2-7, with 8 positions matching TRBD1. Germline CDR1 SGHDN, CDR2 FVKESK. The CDR3 totals 15 residues. Trimming removed 4 bases from V and 3 bases from J; junction bases left unmatched: 8. The full variable domain, its missing parts supplied by reference TRBV14 and TRBJ2-7, is EAGVTQFPSHSVIEKGQTVTLRCDPISGHDNLYWYRRVMGKEIKFLLHFVKESKQDESGMPNNRFLAERTGGTYSTLKVQPAELEDSGVYFCASSRPGTGDYEQYFGPGTRLTVT.

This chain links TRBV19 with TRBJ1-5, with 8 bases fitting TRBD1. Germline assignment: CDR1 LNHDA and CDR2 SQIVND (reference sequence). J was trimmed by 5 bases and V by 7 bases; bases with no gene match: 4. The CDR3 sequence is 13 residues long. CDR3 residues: CASNPDRDQPQHF. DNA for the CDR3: TGTGCCAGTAATCCGGACAGGGATCAGCCCCAGCATTTT.

CDR3 nucleotides: TGTGCCAGCAGTGAGGAGATTACAGGGCAAGGCTACACCTTC. Translating gives CASSEEITGQGYTF. The V and J genes are TRBV25-1 and TRBJ1-2, with a possible D match to TRBD1 (6 bases). V was pared by 3 bases and J by 8 bases, with 16 bases between. Germline CDR1 is MGHDK and CDR2 is SYGVNS. This CDR3 contains 14 residues.

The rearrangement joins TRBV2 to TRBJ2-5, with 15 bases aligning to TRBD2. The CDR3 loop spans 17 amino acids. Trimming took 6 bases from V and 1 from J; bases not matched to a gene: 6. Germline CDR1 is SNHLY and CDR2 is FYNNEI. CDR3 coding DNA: TGTGCCAGCAGGGGCTGGGGACTAGCGGGGGGCCAAGAGACCCAGTACTTC. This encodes CASRGWGLAGGQETQYF.

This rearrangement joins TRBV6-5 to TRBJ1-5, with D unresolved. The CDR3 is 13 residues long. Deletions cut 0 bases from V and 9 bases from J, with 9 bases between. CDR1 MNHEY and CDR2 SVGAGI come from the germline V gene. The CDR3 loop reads CASSYSLTRPQHF. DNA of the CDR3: TGTGCCAGCAGTTACTCCCTGACACGGCCCCAGCATTTT.

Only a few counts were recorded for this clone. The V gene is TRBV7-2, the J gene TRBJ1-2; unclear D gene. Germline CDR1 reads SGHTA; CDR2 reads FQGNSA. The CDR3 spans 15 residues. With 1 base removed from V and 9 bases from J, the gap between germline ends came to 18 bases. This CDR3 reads CASSLVAGASGSYTF. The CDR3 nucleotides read TGTGCCAGCAGCTTAGTGGCGGGAGCATCGGGGAGCTACACCTTC.

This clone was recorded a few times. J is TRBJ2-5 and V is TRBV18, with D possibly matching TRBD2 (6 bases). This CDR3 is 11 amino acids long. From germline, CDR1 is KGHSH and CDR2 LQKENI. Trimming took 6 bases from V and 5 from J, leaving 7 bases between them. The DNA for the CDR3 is TGTGCCAGCTCCGCGGGGGAGACCCAGTACTTC. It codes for CASSAGETQYF.

CDR3 region: CASSLGWSTQHF. The CDR3 region has the DNA TGTGCCAGCAGCTTAGGTTGGAGTACCCAGCATTTT. The rearrangement uses TRBV5-8 and TRBJ1-5; no firm D call. This CDR3 comprises 12 residues. The V end lost 2 bases, the J end lost 11 bases, and 11 bases lay between the germline ends. Germline lookup yields CDR1 SGHTS and CDR2 YDEGEE.

CDR3 coding DNA: TGTGCCACCAGTGTCACAGGGGGGAGCGGGGCCAACGTCCTGACTTTC. Its translation: CATSVTGGSGANVLTF. The chain links TRBV24-1 to TRBJ2-6, with TRBD1 matching over 8 bases. The germline gives CDR1 KGHDR, CDR2 SFDVKD. The J segment lost 4 bases and the V segment lost 5 bases, leaving 6 bases of the junction unmatched. The CDR3 extends over 16 amino acids.

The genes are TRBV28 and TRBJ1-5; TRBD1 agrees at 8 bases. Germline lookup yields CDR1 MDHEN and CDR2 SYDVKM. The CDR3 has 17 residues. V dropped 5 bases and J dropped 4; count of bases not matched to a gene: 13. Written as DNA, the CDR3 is TGTGCCAGCAGTATCAAGTACGGGACAGGACTTAATCAGCCCCAGCATTTT. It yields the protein CASSIKYGTGLNQPQHF.

The CDR3 region has the DNA TGTGCCAGCAGTCCGGGGACAGGGTACCAGCCCCAGCATTTT. It codes for CASSPGTGYQPQHF. J is TRBJ1-5 and V is TRBV27; 9 bases line up with TRBD1. V gave up 5 bases and J gave up 7 bases; unmatched junction bases: 6. Germline CDR1 and CDR2: MNHEY and SMNVEV (reference sequence). The CDR3 covers 14 residues.

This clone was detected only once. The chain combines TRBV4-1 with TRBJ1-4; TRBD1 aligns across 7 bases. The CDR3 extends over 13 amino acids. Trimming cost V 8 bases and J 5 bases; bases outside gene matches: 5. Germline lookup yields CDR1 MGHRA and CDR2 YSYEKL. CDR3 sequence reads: CASAGGLNEKLFF. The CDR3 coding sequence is TGCGCCAGCGCAGGGGGGCTGAATGAAAAACTGTTTTTT.

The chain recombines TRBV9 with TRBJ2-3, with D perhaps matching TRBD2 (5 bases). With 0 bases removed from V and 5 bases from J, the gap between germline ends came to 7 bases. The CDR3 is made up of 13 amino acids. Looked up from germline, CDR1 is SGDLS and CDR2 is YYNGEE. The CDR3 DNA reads TGTGCCAGCAGCGTAGAAGGGAGAGATACGCAGTATTTT. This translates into CASSVEGRDTQYF.

The chain's CDR3 is CASSSQGRATGELFF. The CDR3 DNA reads as TGTGCCAGCAGTTCCCAGGGCAGGGCTACCGGGGAGCTGTTTTTT. V is TRBV6-5 and J is TRBJ2-2; perhaps TRBD1 as D (5 bases). V gave up 4 bases and J gave up 5 bases, with 14 bases separating them. CDR3 size: 15 residues. CDR1 is MNHEY and CDR2 is SVGAGI in the germline V gene.

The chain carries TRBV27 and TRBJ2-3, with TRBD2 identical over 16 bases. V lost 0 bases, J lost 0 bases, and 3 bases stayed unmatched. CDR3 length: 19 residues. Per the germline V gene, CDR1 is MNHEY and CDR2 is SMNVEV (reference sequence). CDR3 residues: CASSLSGLAGGRSTDTQYF. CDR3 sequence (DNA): TGTGCCAGCAGTTTATCGGGACTAGCGGGGGGGCGGAGCACAGATACGCAGTATTTT.

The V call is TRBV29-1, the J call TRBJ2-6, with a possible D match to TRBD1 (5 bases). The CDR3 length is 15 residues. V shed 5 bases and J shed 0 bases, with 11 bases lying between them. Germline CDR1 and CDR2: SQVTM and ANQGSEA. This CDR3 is CSVLSRGSGANVLTF. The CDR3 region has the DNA TGCAGCGTTCTAAGTAGGGGCTCTGGGGCCAACGTCCTGACTTTC.

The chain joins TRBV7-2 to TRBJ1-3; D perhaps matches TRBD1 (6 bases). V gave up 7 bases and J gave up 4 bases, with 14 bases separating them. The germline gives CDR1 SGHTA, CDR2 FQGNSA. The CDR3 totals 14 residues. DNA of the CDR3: TGTGCCAGCATTGGGGGCCAGCTAGGAAACACCATATATTTT. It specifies CASIGGQLGNTIYF.

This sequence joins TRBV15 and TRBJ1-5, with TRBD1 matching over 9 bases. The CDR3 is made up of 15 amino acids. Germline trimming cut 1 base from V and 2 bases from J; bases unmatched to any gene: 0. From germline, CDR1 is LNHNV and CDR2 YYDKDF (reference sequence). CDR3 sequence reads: CATSRGTGGNQPQHF. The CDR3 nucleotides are TGTGCCACCAGCAGAGGGACAGGGGGCAATCAGCCCCAGCATTTT.

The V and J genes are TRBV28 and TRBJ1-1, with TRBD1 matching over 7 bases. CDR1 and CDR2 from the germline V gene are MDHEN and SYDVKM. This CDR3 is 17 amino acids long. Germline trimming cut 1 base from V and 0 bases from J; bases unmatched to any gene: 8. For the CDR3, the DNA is TGTGCCAGCAGTTTATCCAGGGACAGACCCATGAACACTGAAGCTTTCTTT. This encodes CASSLSRDRPMNTEAFF. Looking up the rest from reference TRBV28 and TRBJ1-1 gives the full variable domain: DVKVTQSSRYLVKRTGEKVFLECVQDMDHENMFWYRQDPGLGLRLIYFSYDVKMKEKGDIPEGYSVSREKKERFSLILESASTNQTSMYLCASSLSRDRPMNTEAFFGQGTRLTVV.

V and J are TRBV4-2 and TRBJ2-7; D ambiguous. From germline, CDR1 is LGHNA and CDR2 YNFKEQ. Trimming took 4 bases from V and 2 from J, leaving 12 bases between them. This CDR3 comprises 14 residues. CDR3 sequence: CASSPASGAYEQYF. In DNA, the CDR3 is TGTGCCAGCAGCCCCGCATCGGGTGCCTACGAGCAGTACTTC.